This section outlines one T cell receptor (beta chain) sequence together with its context. Antigen specificity is unknown. These data belong to a study of cytomegalovirus exposure and HLA in healthy donors. Across the study: Researchers previously reported finding about 110 million unique TCR beta sequences from roughly 200 million T cells. Roughly 80% of 350 to 400 genotyped donors fell in the Caucasian-associated ancestry cluster. General study results and limits: Accurate predictions that matched the HLA-A and HLA-B alleles of most subjects were reportedly made from TCR beta sequences.

Each donor was nominally healthy when sampled (though unrecorded immune exposures were likely). Trimming left V 8 bases short and J 9 bases short, with 23 bases between. The CDR3 loop spans 15 amino acids. Germline V CDR1 and CDR2: MNHEY, SVGAGI. With 60 Vbeta and 13 Jbeta primers, the PCR was carried out. Profiled with immunoSEQ multiplex PCR; TCRdb holds only in-frame clones, not every one. The repertoire holds roughly 100,000 clones, with roughly 79% as singletons. The sequenced sample was PBMCs. The receptor's source is a man aged 40-55 years in good health and CMV-seronegative. The V call is TRBV6-5, the J call TRBJ2-1; no clear D gene. The CDR3 here is CASAHSMPEISEQFF. As DNA, the CDR3 is TGTGCCAGCGCCCATAGCATGCCCGAGATTAGTGAGCAGTTCTTC.